This T cell receptor (beta chain) was recovered during a study of regulatory T cells in long-lasting Graves disease (dated by TCRdb to about 2021). About the investigation overall: Persistent Graves' disease was defined as antithyroid drug treatment for over 5 years with persistently positive TSH receptor autoantibodies. TCR sequencing covered approximately 13 persistent and about 20 newly diagnosed Graves' disease patients, around 33 samples in total. Persistent Graves' disease patients in the clinical cohort had taken antithyroid drugs for about 10.3 years on average. Peripheral blood TCR sequencing and RNA sequencing compared persistent Graves' disease patients with newly diagnosed Graves' disease patients. The study was conducted in China and was registered as a clinical trial. Results and caveats for the whole study, not just this receptor: Sequencing and analysis were restricted to the TCR beta chain. The authors noted that the small sample size was a limitation that may lower accuracy. Persistent patients shared more public clonotypes among themselves (around 3,000) than newly diagnosed patients did (over 950). Persistent disease showed preferential use of TRBV28, TRBJ1-2 and TRBJ2-5, whereas newly diagnosed disease favored TRBV20-1 and TRBJ2-1. Lower TCR Shannon entropy and fewer highly expanded clones were observed in persistent Graves' disease patients than in newly diagnosed patients, which suggested clonal expansion. Peripheral blood alone was examined, since thyroid tissue, which constituted the primary lesion, could not be accessed.

Libraries came from multiplex PCR. The sequencer listed for this sample is Illumina HiSeq 4000. To build TCR beta libraries, CDR3 regions were amplified by Arm-PCR using iRepertoire HTBI primers. Before sequencing, the PCR products went through gel purification. The authors' pipeline ran thus. Gene usage analysis of CDR3 amino acid clonotypes relied on the roughly 60 TRBV and fewer than 15 TRBJ segments identified across samples. COPE and FqMerger were used to merge filtered high-quality paired reads into contigs. BLAST was used to align contigs to IMGT TRBV, TRBD and TRBJ reference genes, with CDR3 defined following IMGT. Any clonotype with a frequency above 0.1% was counted as a highly expanded clone. Shannon entropy was used to measure repertoire diversity, and the Gini coefficient was used to measure V-J evenness. A clonotype found in more than one individual was treated as public. TCRdb took the public reads, trimmed them with fastp at Q25, ran MiXCR for clone calling and kept in-frame beta chains. Each CDR3 protein appears once, grouped with its most common genes and DNA. The V and J calls shown here were made by TCRdb, not taken from the authors' results. Present in this sample are about 340,000 distinct CDR3 sequences, about 19% of which were seen just once. The top ten hold 29% of the sample.

The time point label here, explained by the study, means: persistent/refractory GD, antithyroid drugs over 5 years with positive TRAb. RNA was extracted from PBMCs in TRIzol for both TCR sequencing and RNA sequencing. The diagnosis of Graves' disease followed American Thyroid Association guidelines. Patients for the study were recruited at an endocrinology department in Xi'an, China. From each patient, approximately 10 milliliters of peripheral blood was collected into an EDTA anticoagulant tube. PBMCs were isolated by Ficoll Paque Plus density gradient separation without further T cell sorting. An Agilent 2100 Bioanalyzer and agarose gel were used to check RNA quality, while a NanoDrop 2000 measured RNA concentration. Ten or more counts support this clonotype. Its antigen specificity is not known. Per-base quality was not reported, and no clone a single base away is much larger than it. CDR1 and CDR2 were assigned from the germline V gene as SNHLY and FYNNEI. Including cysteine and phenylalanine, the CDR3 has 12 amino acids. Only the CDR3 part of the read is kept: 36 bases, read in frame from the first base. V lost 4 bases and J lost 4 bases; the stretch between them is 7 bases long.

The chain links TRBV2 with TRBJ1-2, with the D gene not clear enough to name. This clonotype was sampled from a female donor with Graves disease. Source: peripheral blood mononuclear cells (PBMCs), taken when the disease was refractory, from a patient treated with antithyroid drugs. The nucleotide sequence reads TGTGCCAGCAGTGCGGCACGCTATGGCTACACCTTC. It translates to CASSAARYGYTF.